This TCR beta chain comes out of a study of somatic mutations in cytotoxic T cells in rheumatoid arthritis. About the research overall: Some V beta antibody-stained T-cell populations were flow-sorted at nearly 100% purity, including V beta1+ cells sequenced for TCRB.

Germline V gives CDR1 SGDLS, CDR2 YYNGEE. Trimming shortened V by 1 base and J by 1 base, and 5 bases separated the two germline ends. The CDR3 contains 13 residues. Only in-frame clones appear in the TCRdb table, and some are missing; sequencing was by immunoSEQ multiplex PCR. The sample consists of roughly 2,500 clones, roughly 81% of them appearing once. Sequenced material: CD8+ T cells sorted from blood. This receptor was taken from an adult with rheumatoid arthritis. The chain uses TRBV9 and TRBJ1-2; the D is unclear. CDR3 sequence: CASSVTHNYGYTF. CDR3 nucleotide sequence: TGTGCCAGCAGCGTAACCCATAACTATGGCTACACCTTC.